These 11 T cell receptor delta chains share one sample of origin, sequenced in a study of γδ T cells in repeated Plasmodium falciparum infection (dated by TCRdb to about 2021). For bulk TCR repertoire analysis, Vgamma9/Vdelta2+ and Vdelta2-negative gammadelta T cell populations were isolated by flow sorting from peripheral blood mononuclear cells. Library method: multiplex PCR. The sequencer listed for this sample is Illumina MiSeq. Via CATT, TCRdb reprocessed the public reads, and rows with identical DNA were then joined. The sample table lists 45,000 to 60,000 delta-chain clones, roughly 1.9% of them with a count of one. The ten largest clones represent about 24% of the sample. The sequenced material came from gamma-delta T cells from blood. The receptors come from a pool of human donors (malaria-infected and uninfected, not separated).

Of note for this clone: TCRdb lists the protein of a much larger clone for this DNA, which differs at residue 14, so this is likely a read error; the protein given here is translated from the DNA itself. This rearrangement joins TRDV1 to TRDJ1; tentatively, D is TRDD3 (5 bases). The J gene was missing in TCRdb and was found by matching the end of the DNA to germline. Germline lookup yields CDR1 TSWWSYY and CDR2 QGS. The CDR3 covers 27 residues. V lost 2 bases and J lost 0, with 46 bases in between. CDR3 sequence: CALGESQYPRIRWRIDPGRRYTDKLIF. CDR3 nucleotide sequence: TGTGCTCTTGGGGAATCCCAATACCCCCGGATTCGTTGGAGGATAGACCCCGGCCGGAGATACACCGATAAACTCATCTTT.

This clone has only a few counts. This likely came from a read error, as a far larger clone is one base away. Other DNA sequences within the sample encode an identical CDR3. This sequence joins TRDV1 and TRDJ1; 12 positions match TRDD3. Since TCRdb gives no J gene, matching the DNA to germline was used here to assign it. Germline assignment: CDR1 TSWWSYY and CDR2 QGS. The junction had 19 bases not matched to a gene; V was cut back by 1 base and J by 7 bases. The CDR3 consists of 20 residues. The CDR3, as DNA: TGTGCTCTTGGGGAACGTCCAAATCAGGGCTACTGGGGGATACCTACTAAACTCATCTTT. This encodes CALGERPNQGYWGIPTKLIF.

Concerning this clone: The protein in TCRdb stems from a much larger clone and differs at residue 4 from this DNA's translation, likely a read error; here the protein is translated from the DNA. The gene calls are TRDV1 and TRDJ3; either TRDD2 or TRDD3 may fit D (5 bases each). Here the J gene came from matching the DNA to germline, since TCRdb omits it. Trimming cost V 7 bases and J 9 bases, with 19 bases left between them. Germline values: CDR1 TSWWSYY, CDR2 QGS. The CDR3 is made up of 16 amino acids. As DNA, the CDR3 is TGTGCTCTTGATGGCCGGGGGTCCCCTTCCACCCGACAGATGTTTTTC. This sequence encodes CALDGRGSPSTRQMFF.

Only a few counts were recorded for this clone. The amino acid sequence in TCRdb belongs to a much larger clone and departs from this DNA's translation at residue 19, likely a sequencing read error; the sequence shown is translated from the DNA. This chain connects TRDV1 to TRDJ1, with a tentative D call TRDD3 (5 bases). The J gene is absent in TCRdb and was assigned here via DNA matching to germline. The length of the CDR3 is 22 residues. From germline, CDR1 is TSWWSYY and CDR2 QGS. CDR3 bases: TGTGCTCTTGGGGAACCCTATCATAGGCCGGGGACTTGGGATCGATGCACCGATAGACTCATCTTT. It specifies CALGEPYHRPGTWDRCTDRLIF.

As for this clone: The protein in TCRdb stems from a much larger clone and differs at residue 8 from this DNA's translation, likely a read error; here the protein is translated from the DNA. The V gene is TRDV1, the J gene TRDJ1, with TRDD3 identical over 9 bases. The J gene comes from matching the DNA to germline here; TCRdb lacks it. Germline CDR1 and CDR2: TSWWSYY and QGS. With V trimmed by 0 bases and J by 2 bases, 22 bases remained unmatched. The CDR3 runs to 22 residues. CDR3 loop: CALGELTPYNSGFTGGTDKLIF. In nucleotides, the CDR3 is TGTGCTCTTGGGGAACTTACTCCCTACAATTCCGGGTTCACTGGGGGAACCGATAAACTCATCTTT.

About this clone itself: TCRdb has a much larger clone's protein, which differs at residue 17 from the translation of this DNA, likely because of a read error; what is shown is the protein translated from the DNA. This chain connects TRDV1 to TRDJ1, with 10 bases identical to TRDD3. Germline CDR1 reads TSWWSYY; CDR2 reads QGS. The CDR3 runs 22 residues. The J segment lost 4 bases and the V segment lost 4 bases, leaving 27 bases of the junction unmatched. CDR3: CALGGPPSVLGDVAGVVDKLIF. The CDR3 nucleotides are TGTGCTCTTGGGGGCCCGCCATCTGTACTGGGGGATGTTGCCGGGGTGGTCGATAAACTCATCTTT.

This clone was counted a few times. The protein given by TCRdb reflects a much larger clone and differs at residue 3 from this DNA's translation, likely from a read error; the protein shown is the DNA's translation. This chain joins TRDV1 and TRDJ1, with D possibly being TRDD2 or TRDD3 (5 bases each). The J gene, not given by TCRdb, was assigned here from a germline match of the nucleotide sequence. In germline, CDR1 is TSWWSYY, CDR2 QGS. The length of the CDR3 is 17 residues. The chain's CDR3 is CAFGEAFPPEYTDKLIF. CDR3 in DNA: TGTGCTTTTGGGGAAGCTTTTCCTCCCGAATACACCGATAAACTCATCTTT.

This clone was picked up a small number of times. The protein TCRdb gives is from a much larger clone and does not agree with this DNA's translation at residue 3, likely a read error; the protein shown here comes from the DNA. The CDR3 DNA reads TGTGCTATTGGGAGAAGGGGCTTACGGTGTGGGGGAAAACGTACCGATAAACTCATCTTT. It codes for CAIGRRGLRCGGKRTDKLIF. The chain joins TRDV1 to TRDJ1; 7 bases match TRDD3. TCRdb carries no J gene annotation; the J gene was assigned here by matching the DNA with germline. CDR1 and CDR2 (germline): TSWWSYY, QGS. The length of the CDR3 is 20 residues.

This clone was seen more than once but under ten times. A far larger clone is just one base off, so this is likely a read error. Within the sample, other DNA sequences also encode this same CDR3. V gene TRDV2 combines with J gene TRDJ1; TRDD3 matches 8 bases. The J gene is absent in TCRdb and was assigned here via DNA matching to germline. After removal of 0 bases from V and 0 bases from J, the junction contained 26 bases not matched to a gene. CDR1 and CDR2 (germline): GEAIGNYY, EKD. CDR3 length equals 23 residues. In nucleotides, the CDR3 is TGTGCCTGTGACACCCTCCCGACTCCTGGGGGACGCGGCCGGCCAACCAACACCGATAAACTCATCTTT. Its translation is CACDTLPTPGGRGRPTNTDKLIF.

The table lists this clone with many counts. The chain recombines TRDV1 with TRDJ1; 9 nucleotides match TRDD3. The CDR3 consists of 20 residues. V lost 2 bases and J lost 8; bases outside the gene matches: 24. Per the germline V gene, CDR1 is TSWWSYY and CDR2 is QGS. CDR3 sequence reads: CALGEGPTRGTGGPGGKLIF. CDR3 coding DNA: TGTGCTCTTGGGGAAGGGCCTACGCGAGGGACTGGGGGACCAGGGGGGAAACTCATCTTT.

As for this clone: Given a far larger clone just one base away, this is likely a sequencing read error. Other DNA sequences in this specimen translate into the identical CDR3. J is TRDJ1 and V is TRDV2, with 7 bases fitting TRDD3. TCRdb gives no J gene; it was assigned here by matching the DNA to germline. The V and J ends lost 0 bases and 1 base, in that order; junction bases with no gene match: 10. The CDR3 loop spans 17 amino acids. Germline-derived CDR1 and CDR2 are GEAIGNYY and EKD. CDR3 sequence reads: CACDTVGGSGVTDKLIF. The CDR3 nucleotides are TGTGCCTGTGACACCGTAGGGGGATCCGGGGTCACCGATAAACTCATCTTT.